The source of this TCR beta chain is a study of technical replicates of blood from a few donors. Here immunoSEQ multiplex PCR was the method, and the copy in TCRdb shows in-frame clones only, minus some. Of some 64,000 clones listed, approximately 84% are singletons. This CDR3 region has 13 residues. CDR1 and CDR2 from the germline V gene are SNHLY and FYNNEI. The J segment lost 4 bases and the V segment lost 7 bases, leaving 6 bases of the junction unmatched. The receptor was derived from a human donor in good health. Some clones in this sample may be carry-over from other donors' samples. This chain connects TRBV2 to TRBJ1-2; 7 bases fit TRBD1. The sequencing sample was made of PBMCs. CDR3 protein: CASILGQSYGYTF. The DNA of the CDR3 is TGTGCCAGCATATTGGGACAGTCCTATGGCTACACCTTC.